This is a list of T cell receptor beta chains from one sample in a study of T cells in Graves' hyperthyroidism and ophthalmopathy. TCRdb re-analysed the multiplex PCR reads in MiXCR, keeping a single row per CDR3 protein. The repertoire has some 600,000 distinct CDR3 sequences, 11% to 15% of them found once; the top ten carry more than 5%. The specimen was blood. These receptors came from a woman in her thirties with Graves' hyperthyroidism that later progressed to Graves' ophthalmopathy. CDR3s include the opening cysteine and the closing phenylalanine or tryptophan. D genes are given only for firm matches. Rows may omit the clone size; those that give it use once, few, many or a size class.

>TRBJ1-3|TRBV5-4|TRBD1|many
CASSFTGAGNTIYF
TGTGCCAGCAGCTTTACAGGGGCTGGAAACACCATATATTTT
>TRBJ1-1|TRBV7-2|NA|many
CASSLRGSGTEAFF
TGTGCCAGCAGCTTAAGAGGAAGTGGAACTGAAGCTTTCTTT
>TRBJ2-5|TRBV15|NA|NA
CATSRDRLAQETQYF
TGTGCCACCAGCAGAGATCGCCTAGCGCAAGAGACCCAGTACTTC
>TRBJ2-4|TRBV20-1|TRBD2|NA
CSARQASGALSNIQYF
TGCAGTGCTAGACAAGCTAGCGGGGCCCTGTCGAACATTCAGTACTTC
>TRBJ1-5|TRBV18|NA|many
CASSPSDYQPQHF
TGTGCCAGCTCACCGTCAGACTATCAGCCCCAGCATTTT
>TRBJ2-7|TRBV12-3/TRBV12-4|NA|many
CASSLAGGLYEQYF
TGTGCCAGCAGTTTAGCGGGGGGACTCTACGAGCAGTACTTC
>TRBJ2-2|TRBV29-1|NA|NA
CSVGGRLATGELFF
TGCAGCGTTGGAGGGCGTCTTGCAACCGGGGAGCTGTTTTTT
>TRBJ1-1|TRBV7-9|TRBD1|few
CASSRVVGQGHTEAFF
TGTGCCAGCAGCCGAGTCGTAGGACAGGGACACACTGAAGCTTTCTTT
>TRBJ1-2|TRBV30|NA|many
CAFADRTRGNGYTF
TGTGCCTTTGCCGACAGAACCCGGGGTAATGGCTACACCTTC
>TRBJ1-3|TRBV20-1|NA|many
CSAPGTGNTIYF
TGCAGTGCGCCTGGGACTGGAAACACCATATATTTT
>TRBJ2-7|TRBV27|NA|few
CASSSSDGQYF
TGTGCCAGCAGTTCCTCCGATGGGCAGTACTTC
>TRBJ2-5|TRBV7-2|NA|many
CASGQGSVETQYF
TGTGCCAGCGGGCAGGGATCCGTAGAGACCCAGTACTTC
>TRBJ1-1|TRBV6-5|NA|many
CASSYRSNTEAFF
TGTGCCAGCAGTTACCGATCAAACACTGAAGCTTTCTTT
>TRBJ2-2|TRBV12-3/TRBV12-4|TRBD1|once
CASSLGTGVLTGELFF
TGTGCCAGCAGTTTAGGGACAGGGGTTCTCACCGGGGAGCTGTTTTTT
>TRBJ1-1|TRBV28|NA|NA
CASSFVGAVFF
TGTGCCAGCAGTTTTGTGGGGGCGGTTTTCTTT
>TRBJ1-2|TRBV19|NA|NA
CASTSRAAIRGYGYTF
TGTGCCAGTACCTCCCGGGCCGCTATTAGGGGGTATGGCTACACCTTC
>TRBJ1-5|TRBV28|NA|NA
CASSLPKWGGEGVGQPQHF
TGTGCCAGCAGTTTACCCAAATGGGGAGGGGAGGGAGTGGGTCAGCCCCAGCATTTT
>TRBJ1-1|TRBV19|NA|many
CASSTSDLNTEAFF
TGTGCCAGTAGTACCTCAGACTTGAACACTGAAGCTTTCTTT
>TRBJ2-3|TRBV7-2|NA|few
CASSLPGLPQYF
TGTGCCAGCAGCTTACCGGGTTTGCCGCAGTATTTT
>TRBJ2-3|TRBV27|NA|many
CASSSLERRVTDTQYF
TGTGCCAGCAGTTCCCTGGAGCGGAGAGTCACAGATACGCAGTATTTT
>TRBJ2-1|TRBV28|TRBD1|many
CATLGGQGLIFSYNEQFF
TGTGCCACCCTCGGGGGACAGGGACTAATCTTCTCCTACAATGAGCAGTTCTTC
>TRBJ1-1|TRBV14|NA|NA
CASSQIGQNTEAFF
TGTGCCAGCAGCCAAATAGGACAGAACACTGAAGCTTTCTTT
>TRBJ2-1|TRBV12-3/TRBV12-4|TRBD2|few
CATNSFWSQLAGESLSYNEQFF
TGTGCCACCAACAGTTTTTGGTCCCAACTAGCGGGAGAATCGTTATCCTACAATGAGCAGTTCTTC
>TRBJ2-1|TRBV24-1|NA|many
CATSDPSRGTYNEQFF
TGTGCCACCAGTGACCCTAGCCGGGGGACCTACAATGAGCAGTTCTTC
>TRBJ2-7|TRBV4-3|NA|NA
CASSQDRRPSGYEQYF
TGCGCCAGCAGCCAAGATCGACGGCCCTCGGGGTACGAGCAGTACTTC
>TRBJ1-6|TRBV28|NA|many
CASRSNSPLHF
TGTGCCAGCAGGTCTAATTCACCCCTCCACTTT
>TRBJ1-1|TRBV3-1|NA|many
CASSQPSMNTEAFF
TGTGCCAGCAGCCAACCCTCCATGAACACTGAAGCTTTCTTT
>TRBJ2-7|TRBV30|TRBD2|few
CAWRGHSSGRWSYEQYF
TGTGCCTGGAGGGGACATTCTAGCGGGAGGTGGTCCTACGAGCAGTACTTC
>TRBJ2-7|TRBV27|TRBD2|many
CASSRGLAGTYEQYF
TGTGCCAGCAGTCGAGGACTAGCGGGGACCTACGAGCAGTACTTC
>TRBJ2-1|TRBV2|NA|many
CASGTSYEQFF
TGTGCCAGCGGGACCTCTTATGAGCAGTTCTTC
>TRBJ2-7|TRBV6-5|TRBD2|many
CASSYVAGVTYEQYF
TGTGCCAGCAGTTACGTGGCGGGAGTAACCTACGAGCAGTACTTC
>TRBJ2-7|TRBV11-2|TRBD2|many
CASSWGLAGAGYEQYF
TGTGCCAGCAGCTGGGGACTAGCGGGAGCAGGCTACGAGCAGTACTTC
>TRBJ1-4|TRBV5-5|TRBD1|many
CASSSRTGEKLFF
TGTGCCAGCAGCTCTCGGACAGGTGAAAAACTGTTTTTT
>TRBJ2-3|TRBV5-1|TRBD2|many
CASSLESGRAITDTQYF
TGCGCCAGCAGCTTGGAAAGCGGGAGGGCGATCACAGATACGCAGTATTTT
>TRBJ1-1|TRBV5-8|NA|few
CASSSRIGAGHTEAFF
TGTGCCAGCAGCTCCCGCATAGGGGCGGGCCACACTGAAGCTTTCTTT
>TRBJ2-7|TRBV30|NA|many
CAWSVSGNSYEQYF
TGTGCCTGGAGTGTTAGCGGCAACTCCTACGAGCAGTACTTC
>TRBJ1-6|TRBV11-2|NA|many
CASSLLPYNSPLHF
TGTGCCAGCAGCTTGCTGCCCTATAATTCACCCCTCCACTTT
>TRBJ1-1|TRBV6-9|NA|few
CASSYPPENTEAFF
TGTGCCAGCAGTTACCCCCCCGAGAACACTGAAGCTTTCTTT
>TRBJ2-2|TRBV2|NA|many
CASSEAQALSATGELFF
TGTGCCAGCAGTGAAGCGCAGGCCCTCTCCGCCACCGGGGAGCTGTTTTTT
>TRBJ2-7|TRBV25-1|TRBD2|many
CASRGTSGLYEQYF
TGTGCCAGCAGAGGGACTAGCGGACTATACGAGCAGTACTTC
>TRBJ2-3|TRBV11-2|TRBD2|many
CASSLDSAGAGTDTQYF
TGTGCCAGCAGCTTAGATTCGGCGGGAGCCGGCACAGATACGCAGTATTTT
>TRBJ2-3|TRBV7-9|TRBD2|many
CASSPAGSGNTQYF
TGTGCCAGCAGCCCAGCGGGGTCCGGGAATACGCAGTATTTT
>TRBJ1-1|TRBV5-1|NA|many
CASSKDGTGAEAFF
TGCGCCAGCAGCAAAGACGGGACTGGGGCTGAAGCTTTCTTT
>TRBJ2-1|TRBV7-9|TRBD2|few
CASSLVPSQSQRGRNEQFF
TGTGCCAGCAGCTTAGTTCCCAGCCAAAGCCAGCGGGGGAGGAATGAGCAGTTCTTC
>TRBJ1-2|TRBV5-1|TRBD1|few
CASSLDGQGRLGYTF
TGCGCCAGCAGCTTGGACGGACAGGGGAGGTTGGGCTACACCTTC
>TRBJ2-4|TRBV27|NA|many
CASSQLSLAKNIQYF
TGTGCCAGCAGCCAACTTTCGTTAGCCAAAAACATTCAGTACTTC
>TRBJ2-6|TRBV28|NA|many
CASSPHGSGANVLTF
TGTGCCAGCAGTCCACACGGCTCTGGGGCCAACGTCCTGACTTTC
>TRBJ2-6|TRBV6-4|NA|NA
CASTRTGANVLTF
TGTGCCAGCACCAGGACTGGGGCCAACGTCCTGACTTTC
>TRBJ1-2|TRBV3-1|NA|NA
CASSQPEEYYGYTF
TGTGCCAGCAGTCAGCCGGAGGAGTACTATGGCTACACCTTC
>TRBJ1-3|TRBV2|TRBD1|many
CASRTGRDTIYF
TGTGCCTCTCGGACAGGGCGCGACACCATATATTTT
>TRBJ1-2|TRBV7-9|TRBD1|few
CASSGTDRTPFNYGYTF
TGTGCCAGCAGCGGAACGGACAGGACGCCCTTTAACTATGGCTACACCTTC